The sequence of this TCR beta chain was determined in a study of identical twins. Whole-study findings and limits: Twin sharing of out-of-frame TCR alpha was underestimated by models in monozygotic pairs.

Healthy Caucasian donors formed the entire cohort. CDR3 length: 14 amino acids. Trimming took 6 bases from V and 4 from J, leaving 15 bases between them. TCRdb recomputed calls from the 5' RACE reads with MiXCR, one row per CDR3 protein. The repertoire has 500,000 to 700,000 distinct CDR3 sequences, 7.1% of them found once; the top ten carry roughly 1.6%. This clonotype was recorded many times. Its cognate antigen is unknown. These data also formed part of another study, on yellow fever vaccine responses in identical twins.

The TCR was taken from a woman younger than 30 in good health. Sequencing was performed on PBMCs. This rearrangement joins TRBV12-3 or TRBV12-4 to TRBJ1-1; TRBD1 is a possible D gene (5 bases). In nucleotides, the CDR3 is TGTGCCAGCAGACCGGGGGGACGGGGCACTGAAGCTTTCTTT. Residues: CASRPGGRGTEAFF.